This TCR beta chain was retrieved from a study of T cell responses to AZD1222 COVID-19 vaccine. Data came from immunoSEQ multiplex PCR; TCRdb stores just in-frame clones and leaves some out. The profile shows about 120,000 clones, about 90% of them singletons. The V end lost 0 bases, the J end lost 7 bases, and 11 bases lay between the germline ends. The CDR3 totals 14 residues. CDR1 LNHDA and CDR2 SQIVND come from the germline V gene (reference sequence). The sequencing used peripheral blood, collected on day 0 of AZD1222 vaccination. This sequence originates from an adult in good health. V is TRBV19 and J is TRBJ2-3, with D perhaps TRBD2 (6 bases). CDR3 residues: CASSIDFGGYTQYF. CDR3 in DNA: TGTGCCAGTAGTATAGATTTCGGAGGGTATACGCAGTATTTT.